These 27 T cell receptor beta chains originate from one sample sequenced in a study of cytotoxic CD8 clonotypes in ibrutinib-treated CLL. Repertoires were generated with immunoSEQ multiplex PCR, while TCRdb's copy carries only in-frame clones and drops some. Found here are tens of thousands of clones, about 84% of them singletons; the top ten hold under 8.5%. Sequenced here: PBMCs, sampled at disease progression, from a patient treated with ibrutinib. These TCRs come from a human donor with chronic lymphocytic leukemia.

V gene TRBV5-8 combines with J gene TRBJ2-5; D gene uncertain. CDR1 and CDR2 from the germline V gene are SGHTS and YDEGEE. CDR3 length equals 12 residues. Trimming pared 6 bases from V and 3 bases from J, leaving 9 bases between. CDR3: CASKRAEETQYF. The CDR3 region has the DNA TGTGCCAGCAAGAGAGCTGAAGAGACCCAGTACTTC.

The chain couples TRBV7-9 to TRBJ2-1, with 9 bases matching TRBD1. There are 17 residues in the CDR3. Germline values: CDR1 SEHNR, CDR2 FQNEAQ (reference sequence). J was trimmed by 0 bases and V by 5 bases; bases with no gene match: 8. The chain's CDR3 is CASSPPQGASSYNEQFF. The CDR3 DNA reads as TGTGCCAGCAGCCCGCCACAGGGGGCGAGCTCCTACAATGAGCAGTTCTTC.

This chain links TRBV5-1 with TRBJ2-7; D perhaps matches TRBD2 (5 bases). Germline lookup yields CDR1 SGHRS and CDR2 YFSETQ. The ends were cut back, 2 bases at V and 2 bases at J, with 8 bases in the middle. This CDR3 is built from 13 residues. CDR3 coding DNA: TGCGCCAGCAGCTTATCCGGGACCTACGAGCAGTACTTC. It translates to CASSLSGTYEQYF.

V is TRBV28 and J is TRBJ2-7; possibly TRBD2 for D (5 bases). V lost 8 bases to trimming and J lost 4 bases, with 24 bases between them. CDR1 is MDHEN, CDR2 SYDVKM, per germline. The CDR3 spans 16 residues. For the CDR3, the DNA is TGTGCCAGCTCAAGACCGGGGATCGCCGTTGGGTACGAGCAGTACTTC. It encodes CASSRPGIAVGYEQYF. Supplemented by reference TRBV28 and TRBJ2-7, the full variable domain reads DVKVTQSSRYLVKRTGEKVFLECVQDMDHENMFWYRQDPGLGLRLIYFSYDVKMKEKGDIPEGYSVSREKKERFSLILESASTNQTSMYLCASSRPGIAVGYEQYFGPGTRLTVT.

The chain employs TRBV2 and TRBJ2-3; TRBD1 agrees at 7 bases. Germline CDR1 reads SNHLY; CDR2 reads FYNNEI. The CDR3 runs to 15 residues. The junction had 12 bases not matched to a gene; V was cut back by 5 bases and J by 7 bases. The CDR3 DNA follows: TGTGCCAGCAGTAAGACAGGGCTCGGGCCAAATACGCAGTATTTT. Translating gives CASSKTGLGPNTQYF.

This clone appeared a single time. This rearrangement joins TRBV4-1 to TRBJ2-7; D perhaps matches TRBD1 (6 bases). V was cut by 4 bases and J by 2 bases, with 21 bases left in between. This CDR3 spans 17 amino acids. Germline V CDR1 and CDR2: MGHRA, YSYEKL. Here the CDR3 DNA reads TGCGCCAGCAGCCGGTCTGGTCTTCAGGGGTCCCCCTACGAGCAGTACTTC. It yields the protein CASSRSGLQGSPYEQYF.

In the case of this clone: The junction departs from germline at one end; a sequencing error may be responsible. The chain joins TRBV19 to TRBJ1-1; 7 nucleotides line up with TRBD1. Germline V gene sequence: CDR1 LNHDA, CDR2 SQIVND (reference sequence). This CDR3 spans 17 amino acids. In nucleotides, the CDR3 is TGTGCCAGTAAGACCGGGACAGCTGGGGGGAAGAACGCTGAAGCTTTCTTT. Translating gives CASKTGTAGGKNAEAFF.

The DNA for the CDR3 is TGTGCCAGCAGCGCGACAGGGGGACGGTCACCCCTCCACTTT. Its translation is CASSATGGRSPLHF. The J gene is TRBJ1-6, the V gene TRBV9, with 9 positions matching TRBD1. The CDR3 contains 14 residues. The J segment lost 10 bases and the V segment lost 3 bases, leaving 5 bases of the junction unmatched. Looked up from germline, CDR1 is SGDLS and CDR2 is YYNGEE. The whole variable domain, remainder taken from reference TRBV9 and TRBJ1-6, is DSGVTQTPKHLITATGQRVTLRCSPRSGDLSVYWYQQSLDQGLQFLIQYYNGEERAKGNILERFSAQQFPDLHSELNLSSLELGDSALYFCASSATGGRSPLHFGNGTRLTVT.

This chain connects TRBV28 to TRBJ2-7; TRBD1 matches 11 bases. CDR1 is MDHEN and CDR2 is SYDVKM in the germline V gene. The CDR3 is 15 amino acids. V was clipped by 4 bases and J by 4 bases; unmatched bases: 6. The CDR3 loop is CASSSSGTGGYEQYF. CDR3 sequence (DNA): TGTGCCAGCAGTTCTTCCGGGACAGGGGGTTACGAGCAGTACTTC.

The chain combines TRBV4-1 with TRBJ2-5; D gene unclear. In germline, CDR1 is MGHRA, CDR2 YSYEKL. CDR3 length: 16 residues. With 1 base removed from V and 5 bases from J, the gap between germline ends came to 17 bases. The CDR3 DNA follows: TGCGCCAGCAGCCAAGGCCGGGCCTCCCTTTTGGAGACCCAGTACTTC. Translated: CASSQGRASLLETQYF.

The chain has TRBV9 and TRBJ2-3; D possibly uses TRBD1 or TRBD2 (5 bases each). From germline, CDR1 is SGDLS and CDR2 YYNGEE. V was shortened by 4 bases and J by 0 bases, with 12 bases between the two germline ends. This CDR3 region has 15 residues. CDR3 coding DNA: TGTGCCAGCAGCTTAGGGGAGTTTAGCACAGATACGCAGTATTTT. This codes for CASSLGEFSTDTQYF.

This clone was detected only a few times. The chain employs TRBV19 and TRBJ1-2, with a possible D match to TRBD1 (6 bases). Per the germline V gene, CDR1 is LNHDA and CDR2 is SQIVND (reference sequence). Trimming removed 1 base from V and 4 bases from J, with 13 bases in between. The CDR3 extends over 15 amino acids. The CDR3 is CASSIVVGGGYGYTF. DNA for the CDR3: TGTGCCAGTAGTATAGTAGTCGGGGGCGGCTATGGCTACACCTTC.

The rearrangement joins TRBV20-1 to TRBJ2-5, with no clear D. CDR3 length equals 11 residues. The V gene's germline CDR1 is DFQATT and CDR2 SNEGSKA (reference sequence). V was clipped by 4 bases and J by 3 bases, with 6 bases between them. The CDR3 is CSATIEETQYF. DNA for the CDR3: TGCAGTGCTACAATCGAAGAGACCCAGTACTTC.

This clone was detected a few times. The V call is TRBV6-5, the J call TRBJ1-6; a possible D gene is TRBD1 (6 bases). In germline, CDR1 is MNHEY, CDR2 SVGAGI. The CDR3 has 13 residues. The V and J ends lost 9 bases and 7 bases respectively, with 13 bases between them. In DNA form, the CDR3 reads TGTGCCAGTCAAGGACAGAACAATTCACCCCTCCACTTT. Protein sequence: CASQGQNNSPLHF.

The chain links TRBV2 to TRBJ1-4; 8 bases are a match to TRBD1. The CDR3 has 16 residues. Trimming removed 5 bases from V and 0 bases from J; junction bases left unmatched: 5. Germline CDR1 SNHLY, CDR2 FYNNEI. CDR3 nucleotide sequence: TGTGCCAGCAGTCAGACCAGGGGGCCAACTAATGAAAAACTGTTTTTT. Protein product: CASSQTRGPTNEKLFF.

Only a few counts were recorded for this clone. The CDR3 DNA reads TGCGCCAGCAGTCCCCGGACTCCTACGGTACAGCCCCAGCATTTT. Translation: CASSPRTPTVQPQHF. The rearrangement joins TRBV23-1 to TRBJ1-5; D remains ambiguous. TRBV23-1 is an open reading frame, and its role is uncertain. V was trimmed by 4 bases and J by 7 bases, leaving 17 bases between them. The CDR3 sequence is 15 residues long.

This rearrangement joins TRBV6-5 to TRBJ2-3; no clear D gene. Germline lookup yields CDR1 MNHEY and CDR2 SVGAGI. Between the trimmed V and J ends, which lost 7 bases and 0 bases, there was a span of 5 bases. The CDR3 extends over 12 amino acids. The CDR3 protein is CASTSSTDTQYF. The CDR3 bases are TGTGCCAGCACCTCTAGCACAGATACGCAGTATTTT.

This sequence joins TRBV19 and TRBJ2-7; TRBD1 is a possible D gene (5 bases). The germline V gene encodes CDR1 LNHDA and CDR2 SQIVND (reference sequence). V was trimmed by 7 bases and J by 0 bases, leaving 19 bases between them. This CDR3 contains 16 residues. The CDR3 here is CASTVTWGRSSYEQYF. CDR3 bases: TGTGCCAGTACCGTGACCTGGGGCAGGAGCTCCTACGAGCAGTACTTC.

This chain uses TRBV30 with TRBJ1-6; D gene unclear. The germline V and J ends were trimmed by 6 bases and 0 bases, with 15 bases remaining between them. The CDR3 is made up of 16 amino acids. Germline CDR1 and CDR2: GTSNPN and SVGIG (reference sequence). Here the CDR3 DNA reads TGTGCCTGCTCCTTCTCCAGTGACTCCTATAATTCACCCCTCCACTTT. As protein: CACSFSSDSYNSPLHF. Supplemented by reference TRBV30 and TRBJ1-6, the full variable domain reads SQTIHQWPATLVQPVGSPLSLECTVEGTSNPNLYWYRQAAGRGLQLLFYSVGIGQISSEVPQNLSASRPQDRQFILSSKKLLLSDSGFYLCACSFSSDSYNSPLHFGNGTRLTVT.

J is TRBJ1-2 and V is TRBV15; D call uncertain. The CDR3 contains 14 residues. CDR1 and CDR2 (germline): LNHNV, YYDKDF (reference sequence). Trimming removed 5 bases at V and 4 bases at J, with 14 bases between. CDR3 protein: CATSGLQRFYGYTF. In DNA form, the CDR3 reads TGTGCCACCAGCGGACTACAGAGGTTCTATGGCTACACCTTC.

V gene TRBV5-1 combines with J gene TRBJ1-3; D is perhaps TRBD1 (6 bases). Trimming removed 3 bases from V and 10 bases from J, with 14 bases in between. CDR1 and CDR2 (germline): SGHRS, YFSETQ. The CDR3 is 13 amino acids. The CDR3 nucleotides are TGCGCCAGCAGCTGGGGGGCCAGGGAAACCATATATTTT. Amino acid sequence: CASSWGARETIYF. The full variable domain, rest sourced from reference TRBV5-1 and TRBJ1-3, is KAGVTQTPRYLIKTRGQQVTLSCSPISGHRSVSWYQQTPGQGLQFLFEYFSETQRNKGNFPGRFSGRQFSNSRSEMNVSTLELGDSALYLCASSWGARETIYFGEGSWLTVV.

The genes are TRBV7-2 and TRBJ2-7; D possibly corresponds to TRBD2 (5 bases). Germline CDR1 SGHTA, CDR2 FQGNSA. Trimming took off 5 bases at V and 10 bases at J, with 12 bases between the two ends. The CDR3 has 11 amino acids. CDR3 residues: CASSTGRTQYF. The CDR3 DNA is TGTGCCAGCAGCACCGGACGGACTCAGTACTTC.

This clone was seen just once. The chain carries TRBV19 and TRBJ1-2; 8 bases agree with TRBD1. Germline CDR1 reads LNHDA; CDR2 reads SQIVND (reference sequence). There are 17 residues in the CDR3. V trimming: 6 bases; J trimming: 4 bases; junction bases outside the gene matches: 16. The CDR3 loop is CASRPRDRMPLGYGYTF. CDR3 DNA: TGTGCCAGTAGGCCCCGGGACAGGATGCCCCTAGGCTATGGCTACACCTTC.

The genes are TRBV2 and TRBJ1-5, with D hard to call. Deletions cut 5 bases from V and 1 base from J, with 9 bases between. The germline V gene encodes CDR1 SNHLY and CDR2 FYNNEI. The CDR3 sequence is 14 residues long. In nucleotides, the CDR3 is TGTGCCAGCAGTTCCCTCCGAAGCAATCAGCCCCAGCATTTT. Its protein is CASSSLRSNQPQHF.

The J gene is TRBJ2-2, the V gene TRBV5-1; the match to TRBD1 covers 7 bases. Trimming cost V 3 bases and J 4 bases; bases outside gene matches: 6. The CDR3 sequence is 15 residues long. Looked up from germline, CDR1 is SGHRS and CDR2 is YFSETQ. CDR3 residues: CASSSRQGRTGELFF. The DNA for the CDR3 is TGCGCCAGCAGCTCCCGACAGGGTCGCACCGGGGAGCTGTTTTTT.

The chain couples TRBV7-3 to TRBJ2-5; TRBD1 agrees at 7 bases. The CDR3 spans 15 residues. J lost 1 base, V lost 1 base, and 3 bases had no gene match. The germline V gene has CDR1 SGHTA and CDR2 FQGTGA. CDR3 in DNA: TGTGCCAGCAGCTTAAGTGGGACAGCCCAAGAGACCCAGTACTTC. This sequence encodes CASSLSGTAQETQYF.

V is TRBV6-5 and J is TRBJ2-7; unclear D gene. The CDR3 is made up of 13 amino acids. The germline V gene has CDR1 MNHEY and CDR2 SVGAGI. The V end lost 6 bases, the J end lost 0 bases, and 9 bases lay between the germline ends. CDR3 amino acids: CASRDRSSYEQYF. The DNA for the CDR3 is TGTGCCAGCAGAGACCGGAGCTCCTACGAGCAGTACTTC.